The source of this TCR beta chain is a study of shared clonotypes between healthy human individuals. Across the study: There were three CD4 naive, three CD4 memory, two CD8 naive and one CD8 memory plates per donor.

Turning to this clone: Its cognate antigen is unknown.

This CDR3 spans 15 amino acids. Germline V gives CDR1 MNHNY, CDR2 SVGAGI (reference sequence). The V gene lost 6 bases and the J gene lost 8 bases, with 20 bases spanning the gap. TCRdb keeps only in-frame clones here, not all; method: immunoSEQ multiplex PCR. This sample carries about 1 million clones, 65% to 80% of them seen once, and the ten largest clones take 1.4%. General study findings and limits: Since donors were few, the genetic and exposure-history diversity represented was limited. Depth of sequencing was expected to influence donor clonotype sharing.

V gene TRBV6-6 combines with J gene TRBJ2-1; D perhaps matches TRBD2 (7 bases). This receptor was taken from a man between 18 and 35 years old in good health. The sequenced material came from memory CD4+ T cells sorted from blood. The subset is: CD45RA-negative fraction. DNA of the CDR3: TGTGCCAGCAGACTGGGGGGGGGCGGGTCCGATGAGCAGTTCTTC. Amino acids: CASRLGGGGSDEQFF.